The subject of this entry is one T cell receptor (beta chain). Its antigen is still unknown. The source material, RNA transcripts, was used to amplify TCR beta CDR3 regions. When the TCR CDR3 underwent first-round RT-PCR, the HTBI primer set was used. TCRdb reprocessed the multiplex PCR reads via MiXCR and lists one record per CDR3 protein. The table includes over 550,000 distinct CDR3 sequences, 15% to 20% detected once. Hyperthyroidism in the patients, aged 18 to 65, was newly diagnosed and under 2 months in duration. Exclusion of patients followed from uncontrolled infection, other autoimmune disease, pregnancy or lactation. These data are taken from a study of T cells in Graves' hyperthyroidism and ophthalmopathy. Study findings and constraints: Blood shared most expanded thyroid clonotypes above 0.001. Through a model of 13 V-J features, ophthalmopathy was separated from stable hyperthyroidism.

V dropped 4 bases and J dropped 2; count of bases not matched to a gene: 12. Germline values: CDR1 SGDLS, CDR2 YYNGEE. The CDR3 sequence is 18 residues long. The chain links TRBV9 to TRBJ2-6; 7 bases agree with TRBD1. The receptor was isolated from a woman between 18 and 30 years old with Graves' hyperthyroidism. Sequences were obtained from blood. CDR3: CASSRGPSGGTGANVLTF. DNA for the CDR3: TGTGCCAGCAGCCGCGGCCCCTCAGGGGGAACTGGGGCCAACGTCCTGACTTTC.